This TCR beta chain was profiled in a study of memory CD8 T cells in hepatitis C reinfection. Background on the study: After reinfection, a couple of primary-infection resolvers became chronically infected.

Time point meaning: late/post reinfection, 12 to 24 weeks after detection. The sorted cells went straight to TCR sequencing with no prior in vitro expansion. A couple of donors provided sorted CD3+ CD8+ CD45RO- naive CD8 T cells at all three reinfection time points. Generated by immunoSEQ multiplex PCR, the TCRdb table keeps only in-frame clones and is missing some. This table holds about 50,000 clones, approximately 89% found once. A remark on this clone: An end of the junction does not agree with germline; a read error may underlie this.

The CDR3 extends over 17 amino acids. Germline V gene sequence: CDR1 WSHSY, CDR2 SAAADI. The chain employs TRBV10-2 and TRBJ2-1, with TRBD2 matching 8 bases. The sequencing input was naive CD8+ T cells sorted from blood. The receptor was derived from a young man with hepatitis C virus infection. The CDR3 here is CASSRGGGHVSYNEQLF. The CDR3 region has the DNA TGCGCCAGCAGTCGGGGCGGGGGGCACGTCTCCTACAATGAGCAGCTCTTC.